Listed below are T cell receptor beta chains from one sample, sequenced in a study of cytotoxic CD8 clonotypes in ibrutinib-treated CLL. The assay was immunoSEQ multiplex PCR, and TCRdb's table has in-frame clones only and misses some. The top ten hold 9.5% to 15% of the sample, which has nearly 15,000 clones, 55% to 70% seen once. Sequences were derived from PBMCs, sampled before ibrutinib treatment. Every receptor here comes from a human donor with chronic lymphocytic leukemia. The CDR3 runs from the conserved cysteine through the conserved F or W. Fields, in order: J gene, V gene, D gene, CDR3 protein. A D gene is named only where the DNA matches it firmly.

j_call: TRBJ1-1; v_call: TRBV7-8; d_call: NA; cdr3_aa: CASSLETGWPMNTEAFF
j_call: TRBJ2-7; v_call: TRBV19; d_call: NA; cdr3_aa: CASSIGRGFYEQYF
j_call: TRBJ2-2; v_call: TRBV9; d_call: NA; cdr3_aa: CASSPWTGTISTGELFF
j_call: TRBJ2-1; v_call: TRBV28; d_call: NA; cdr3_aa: CASSLGLTNEQFF
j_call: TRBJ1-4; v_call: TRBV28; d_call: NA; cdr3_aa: CAWGKTGTGEKLFF
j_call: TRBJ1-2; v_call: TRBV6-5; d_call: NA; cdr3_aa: CASSYLPTPLGYTF
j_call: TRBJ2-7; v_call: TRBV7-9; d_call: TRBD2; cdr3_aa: CASSLGSGGSPYEQYF
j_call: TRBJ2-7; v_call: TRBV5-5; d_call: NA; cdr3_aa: CASSLTAGLSSYEQYF
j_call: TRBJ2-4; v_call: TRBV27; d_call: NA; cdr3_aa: CASSLVGLRGNIQYF
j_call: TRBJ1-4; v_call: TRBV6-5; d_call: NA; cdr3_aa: CASSRNTQNNEKLFF
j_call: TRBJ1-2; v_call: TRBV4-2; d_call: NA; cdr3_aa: CATLGFYGYTF
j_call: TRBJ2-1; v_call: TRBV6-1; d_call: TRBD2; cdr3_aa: CASSGAGGSYNEQFF
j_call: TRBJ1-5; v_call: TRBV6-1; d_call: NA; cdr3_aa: CASSEVRSNQPQHF
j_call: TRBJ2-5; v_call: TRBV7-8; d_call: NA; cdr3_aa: CASSANRPQETQYF
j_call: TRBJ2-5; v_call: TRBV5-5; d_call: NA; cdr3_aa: CASSLEIANQETQYF
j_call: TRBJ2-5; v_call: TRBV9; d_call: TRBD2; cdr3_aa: CASSVDSGRSGETQYF
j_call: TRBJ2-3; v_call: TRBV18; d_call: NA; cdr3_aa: CASSPAHTDTQYF
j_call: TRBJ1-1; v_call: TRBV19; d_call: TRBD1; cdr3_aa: CASNPWTGDTEAFF
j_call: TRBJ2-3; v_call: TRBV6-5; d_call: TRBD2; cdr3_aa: CASRLAGDADTQYF
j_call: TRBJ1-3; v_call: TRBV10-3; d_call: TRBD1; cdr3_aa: CATRGEGTIYF
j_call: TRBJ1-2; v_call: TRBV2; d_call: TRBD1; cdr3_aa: CASSRGQGSNFRGYTF
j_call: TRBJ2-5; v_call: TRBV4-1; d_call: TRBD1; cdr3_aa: CASSQVRGQGQETQYF
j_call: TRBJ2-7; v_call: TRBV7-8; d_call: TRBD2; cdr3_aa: CASSPPRGEYEQYF
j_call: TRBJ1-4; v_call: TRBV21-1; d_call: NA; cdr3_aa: CASSKGKGREGKLFF
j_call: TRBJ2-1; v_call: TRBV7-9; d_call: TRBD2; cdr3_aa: CASSTSGRAFNEQFF
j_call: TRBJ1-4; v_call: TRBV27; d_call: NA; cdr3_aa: CASRGTGKDEKLFF
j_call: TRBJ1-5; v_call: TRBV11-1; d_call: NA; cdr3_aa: CASSLVGGPQHF
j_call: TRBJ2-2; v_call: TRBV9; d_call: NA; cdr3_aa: CASSRSGTPNTGELFF
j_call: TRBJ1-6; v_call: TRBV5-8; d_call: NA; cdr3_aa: CASSLGAGSNSPLHF
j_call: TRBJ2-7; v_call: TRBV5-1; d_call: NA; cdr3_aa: CASSHNYEQYF
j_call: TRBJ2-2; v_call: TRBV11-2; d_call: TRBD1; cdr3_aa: CASSLDGTGDLRGNTGELFF
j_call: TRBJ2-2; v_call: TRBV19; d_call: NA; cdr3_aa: CASSRDIRAGELFF
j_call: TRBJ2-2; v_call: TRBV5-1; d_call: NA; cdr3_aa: CASSGRANTGELFF
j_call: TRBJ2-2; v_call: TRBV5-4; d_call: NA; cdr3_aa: CASSGWDGELFF
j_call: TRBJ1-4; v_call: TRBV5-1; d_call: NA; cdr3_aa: CASAPDHLGEKLFF
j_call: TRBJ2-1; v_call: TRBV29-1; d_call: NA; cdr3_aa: CSVEGTGATYNEQFF
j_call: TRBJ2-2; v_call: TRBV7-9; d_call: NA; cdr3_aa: CASGNRVTGELFF
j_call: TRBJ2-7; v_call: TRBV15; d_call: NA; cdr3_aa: CATSRPGAGEQYF
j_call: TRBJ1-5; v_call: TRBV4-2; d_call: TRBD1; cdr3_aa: CASSLEGAGNQPQHF
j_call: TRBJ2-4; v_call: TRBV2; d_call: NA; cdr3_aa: CASSKEGGIKNIQYF
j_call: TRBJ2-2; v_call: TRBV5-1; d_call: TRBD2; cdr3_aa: CASSSSGVNTGELFF
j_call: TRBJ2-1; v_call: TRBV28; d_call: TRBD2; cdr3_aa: CASSNSGGYYNEQFF
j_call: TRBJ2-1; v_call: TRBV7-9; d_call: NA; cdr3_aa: CASSPIWEMRYNEQFF
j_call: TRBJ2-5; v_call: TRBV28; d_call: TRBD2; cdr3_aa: CASSLVGGRKTQYF
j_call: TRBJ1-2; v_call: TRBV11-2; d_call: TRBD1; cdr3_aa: CASSQPGQGAKGYTF
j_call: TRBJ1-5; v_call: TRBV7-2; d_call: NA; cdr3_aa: CASSPWTDNQPQHF
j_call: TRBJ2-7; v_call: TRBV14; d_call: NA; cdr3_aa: CASSQVSYSYEQYF
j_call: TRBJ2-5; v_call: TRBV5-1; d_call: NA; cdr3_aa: CASSLIQETQYF
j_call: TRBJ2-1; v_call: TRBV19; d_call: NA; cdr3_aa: CASSRHSLGTNEQFF
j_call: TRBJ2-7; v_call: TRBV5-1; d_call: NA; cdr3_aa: CASSSRLSYEQYF